A selection of T cell receptor beta chains follows, all from one sample in a study of technical replicates of blood from several donors. The table came from immunoSEQ multiplex PCR; TCRdb's copy has only in-frame clones and leaves some out. The data contain more than 60,000 clones, roughly 94% of them singletons. Input material: T cells isolated from PBMCs. The receptors were gathered from a human donor in good health. The CDR3 runs from the conserved cysteine through the conserved F or W. A D gene is named only where the DNA matches it firmly. Part of the rows lack a size; the others show once, few, many or a class for expanded clones.

TRBV5-1	-	TRBJ1-2	-	CASSLALGSGYTF
TRBV28	-	TRBJ2-7	TRBD2	CASSLRGLLYEQYF
TRBV5-4	once	TRBJ2-3	TRBD1	CASSSGDRLTDTQYF
TRBV2	-	TRBJ1-2	TRBD1	CASSEEGTGGNGYTF
TRBV7-9	-	TRBJ2-7	-	CASSSRHGDRSYEQYF
TRBV19	-	TRBJ2-5	-	CASSINSNQETQYF
TRBV28	few	TRBJ2-7	-	CASSLEGRSSYEQYF
TRBV6-6	-	TRBJ1-2	-	CASTSPTANYGYTF
TRBV21-1	-	TRBJ2-7	-	CASSTLIIPPTYEQYF
TRBV7-9	-	TRBJ2-5	TRBD2	CASSRWGLAGPWETQYF
TRBV10-3	-	TRBJ2-1	TRBD2	CAISGLAGGNEQFF
TRBV11-2	-	TRBJ2-1	TRBD2	CASARGDSYNEQFF
TRBV10-1	-	TRBJ1-5	-	CASSETAGLQPQHF
TRBV7-2	-	TRBJ2-7	TRBD1	CASSFLNPGTGYEQYF
TRBV7-9	once	TRBJ1-1	-	CASSLAPGIEAFF
TRBV5-1	-	TRBJ2-7	-	CASSLSTVKGYEQYF
TRBV15	-	TRBJ1-1	-	CATSRDRNTEAFF
TRBV5-4	-	TRBJ2-3	-	CASSLAQDTQYF
TRBV5-1	-	TRBJ2-2	TRBD2	CASSSGRAVTGELFF
TRBV2	-	TRBJ1-1	TRBD1	CASCQTGGEGTEAFF
TRBV27	-	TRBJ1-2	-	CASRETGTSSYGYTF
TRBV28	-	TRBJ2-5	TRBD1	CASRPNRGRSQETQYF
TRBV15	-	TRBJ1-4	-	CATSRDRGWDEKLFF
TRBV5-1	-	TRBJ2-1	-	CASSLDYGLYNEQFF
TRBV30	-	TRBJ1-2	TRBD1	CAHTRDSPLYGYTF
TRBV18	few	TRBJ1-5	TRBD1	CASSPEGASQPQHF
TRBV2	-	TRBJ2-7	TRBD1	CASHRDRDIEQYF
TRBV2	-	TRBJ1-1	-	CASSGTMNTEAFF
TRBV2	-	TRBJ2-2	TRBD2	CASRGMGGTGELFF
TRBV18	-	TRBJ2-7	-	CASSPTGEAYEQYF
TRBV19	once	TRBJ1-1	-	CAARTSGVREAFF
TRBV27	-	TRBJ1-5	TRBD1	CASSLRGRYQPQHF
TRBV19	-	TRBJ2-1	TRBD2	CASSIASGGYNEQFF
TRBV28	-	TRBJ2-7	-	CASSFRMVGGQLPYEQYF
TRBV5-4	-	TRBJ1-3	-	CASTGPGAGNTIYF
TRBV11-2	-	TRBJ1-1	-	CASSLRPRSSGTEAFF
TRBV6-1	-	TRBJ2-1	TRBD2	CASSVPSGEQFF
TRBV7-9	-	TRBJ1-4	-	CASSSKGGASNEKLFF
TRBV4-1	once	TRBJ1-1	TRBD1	CASSQVRTGSLVNTEAFF
TRBV15	once	TRBJ2-6	TRBD1	CATSRDPIHRGFSGANVLTF
TRBV6-1	-	TRBJ2-1	TRBD2	CASSHRTSGVHEQFF